Listed below are T cell receptor beta chains from one sample, sequenced in a study of CD8+CD57+ T cells in acquired aplastic anemia. Each CDR3 protein gets one entry after TCRdb re-called the reads with MiXCR. The sample records more than 250,000 distinct CDR3 sequences, about 80% being singletons. The sequencing input was sorted CD4+, CD8+, or CD8+CD57+ T cells (not recorded which) from PBMCs. These receptors were taken from a human donor with aplastic anemia. Each CDR3 is given with its conserved first and last residue. The D gene is left open where the match is weak. Size is omitted from some rows. Given values are once, few, many or a class for expanded clones.

CDR3 DNA: TGTGCCAGCAGCCCCTGGTATAGCGGGCAGCCTGAGCATTTT
CDR3 protein: CASSPWYSGQPEHF
D gene: -
J gene: TRBJ1-5
clone size: -
V gene: TRBV9
CDR3 length: 14

CDR3 DNA: TGTGCCAGCAGCCCTAGCGGGAATTTGGAAGAGAAAGCTTTCTTT
CDR3 protein: CASSPSGNLEEKAFF
D gene: -
J gene: TRBJ1-1
clone size: -
V gene: TRBV7-3
CDR3 length: 15

CDR3 DNA: TGTGCCAGCAGCCTTCAAAGGACCGGGGGGACCGATGAGTTCTTT
CDR3 protein: CASSLQRTGGTDEFF
D gene: -
J gene: TRBJ1-1
clone size: -
V gene: TRBV7-9
CDR3 length: 15

CDR3 DNA: TGTGCCAGCAGTTCGACGGGAGTCTACAATACGCAGTTTTTT
CDR3 protein: CASSSTGVYNTQFF
D gene: -
J gene: TRBJ2-3
clone size: -
V gene: TRBV2
CDR3 length: 14

CDR3 DNA: TGTGCCAGCAGCGTGGGGGGGCCTGGGACCCAGTACTCTTTCTTT
CDR3 protein: CASSVGGPGTQYSFF
D gene: -
J gene: TRBJ1-1
clone size: -
V gene: TRBV9
CDR3 length: 15

CDR3 DNA: TGTGCCAGCAGCATAGCCAGAGGGCCCGAGGCGCACTATGGCTACACCTTC
CDR3 protein: CASSIARGPEAHYGYTF
D gene: -
J gene: TRBJ1-2
clone size: -
V gene: TRBV7-8
CDR3 length: 17

CDR3 DNA: TGTGCCAGCAGCCTCCTGGTGCCAGACACCACGAGAAGTTTCTTT
CDR3 protein: CASSLLVPDTTRSFF
D gene: -
J gene: TRBJ1-1
clone size: -
V gene: TRBV7-2
CDR3 length: 15

CDR3 DNA: TGTGCCAGCAGCGTAGAGGGGTTCGGGGAGACCCAGTACTTC
CDR3 protein: CASSVEGFGETQYF
D gene: -
J gene: TRBJ2-5
clone size: -
V gene: TRBV9
CDR3 length: 14

CDR3 DNA: TGTGCCAGCAGCTTACACAGGGCCGGGGAGCTGTTTTTT
CDR3 protein: CASSLHRAGELFF
D gene: -
J gene: TRBJ2-2
clone size: -
V gene: TRBV5-5
CDR3 length: 13

CDR3 DNA: TGTGCCAGCAGCGGTTGGGACCGCGGGGGTACGTTGTATTTT
CDR3 protein: CASSGWDRGGTLYF
D gene: TRBD2
J gene: TRBJ2-3
clone size: -
V gene: TRBV9
CDR3 length: 14

CDR3 DNA: TGTGCCAGCAGGGGACGGGGCACAGATAAGCAGTATTTC
CDR3 protein: CASRGRGTDKQYF
D gene: -
J gene: TRBJ2-3
clone size: -
V gene: TRBV2
CDR3 length: 13

CDR3 DNA: TGTGCCAGCAGCATAGGACTTTTACGAGAGACCGAAGCTTTCTTT
CDR3 protein: CASSIGLLRETEAFF
D gene: -
J gene: TRBJ1-1
clone size: once
V gene: TRBV14
CDR3 length: 15

CDR3 DNA: TGTGCCACCAGCAGACCGGGACAGGGGACCCAGTACTTC
CDR3 protein: CATSRPGQGTQYF
D gene: TRBD1
J gene: TRBJ2-5
clone size: few
V gene: TRBV15
CDR3 length: 13

CDR3 DNA: TGCAGTGCTGGAGGGGTAGGCTACGAGCAGTACTTC
CDR3 protein: CSAGGVGYEQYF
D gene: -
J gene: TRBJ2-7
clone size: -
V gene: TRBV20-1
CDR3 length: 12

CDR3 DNA: TGTGCCAGCAGCGACGGGGGCGGGTGCCATAATGAGCAGCTCCACTTT
CDR3 protein: CASSDGGGCHNEQLHF
D gene: -
J gene: TRBJ1-6
clone size: once
V gene: TRBV7-8
CDR3 length: 16

CDR3 DNA: TGTGCCAGCAGCCACAATCCCGGTGGGCCGAACACCGGGGAGCTGCTTTTT
CDR3 protein: CASSHNPGGPNTGELLF
D gene: -
J gene: TRBJ2-2
clone size: -
V gene: TRBV9
CDR3 length: 17

CDR3 DNA: TGTGCCAGCGGGGACGGGGGCACAAATGCGCAGTTTTTC
CDR3 protein: CASGDGGTNAQFF
D gene: -
J gene: TRBJ2-1
clone size: -
V gene: TRBV2
CDR3 length: 13

CDR3 DNA: TGTGCCAGCAGCTTAGCGGCAAGTGCCGATACGCAGTATTTT
CDR3 protein: CASSLAASADTQYF
D gene: -
J gene: TRBJ2-3
clone size: -
V gene: TRBV7-8
CDR3 length: 14

CDR3 DNA: TGTGCCACCAGCAGAGGCAGCGAGCACGAGACGCAGTATTTC
CDR3 protein: CATSRGSEHETQYF
D gene: -
J gene: TRBJ2-5
clone size: few
V gene: TRBV7-9
CDR3 length: 14

CDR3 DNA: TGTGCCAGCAGCTTAGCGGTAGCGGGCGATAATGAGTATTTCTTC
CDR3 protein: CASSLAVAGDNEYFF
D gene: TRBD2
J gene: TRBJ2-1
clone size: once
V gene: TRBV7-2
CDR3 length: 15

CDR3 DNA: TGTGCCAGCAGCTTAGCGCGAGCTCCCGATACGCAGTTT
CDR3 protein: CASSLARAPDTQF
D gene: -
J gene: TRBJ1-2
clone size: -
V gene: TRBV7-8
CDR3 length: 13

CDR3 DNA: TGTGCCAGCAGCTTCGGACAGGGAGGTCCCGATACGCAGTATTTT
CDR3 protein: CASSFGQGGPDTQYF
D gene: TRBD1
J gene: TRBJ2-3
clone size: -
V gene: TRBV7-8
CDR3 length: 15

CDR3 DNA: TGCGCCAGCAGCTTAACCCACGGGACAAAAGAGACCCAGCAGTACTTC
CDR3 protein: CASSLTHGTKETQQYF
D gene: -
J gene: TRBJ2-5
clone size: once
V gene: TRBV7-9
CDR3 length: 16

CDR3 DNA: TGTGCCATCAGTGAGGGGACTAGCGGGAGAGGGGAGACCCAGTACTTC
CDR3 protein: CAISEGTSGRGETQYF
D gene: TRBD2
J gene: TRBJ2-5
clone size: -
V gene: TRBV10-3
CDR3 length: 16

CDR3 DNA: TGTGCCAGCAGACAACCGAGGACAGGGGTCACCTATGGCTACACCTTC
CDR3 protein: CASRQPRTGVTYGYTF
D gene: TRBD1
J gene: TRBJ1-2
clone size: -
V gene: TRBV6-5
CDR3 length: 16

CDR3 DNA: TGTGCCAGCAGCTTAGAGGTGACAGTCACTGAAGCTTTCTTT
CDR3 protein: CASSLEVTVTEAFF
D gene: -
J gene: TRBJ1-1
clone size: -
V gene: TRBV11-3
CDR3 length: 14

CDR3 DNA: TGTGCCAGTAGTATAGGGACAGGGTGGTCCTACAATGAGCAGTATTTT
CDR3 protein: CASSIGTGWSYNEQYF
D gene: TRBD1
J gene: TRBJ2-3
clone size: -
V gene: TRBV19
CDR3 length: 16

CDR3 DNA: TGTGCCAGCAGCTTGATTGGCGCGCAAGAGACCCAGTACTTC
CDR3 protein: CASSLIGAQETQYF
D gene: -
J gene: TRBJ2-5
clone size: -
V gene: TRBV5-6
CDR3 length: 14

CDR3 DNA: TGTGCCAGCAGCCTGGGACCCGTACGGGAGCAGTACTTC
CDR3 protein: CASSLGPVREQYF
D gene: -
J gene: TRBJ2-7
clone size: -
V gene: TRBV7-9
CDR3 length: 13

CDR3 DNA: TGTGCCAGCAGCTGGGGACAGAGCTCAAACTATGGCTTT
CDR3 protein: CASSWGQSSNYGF
D gene: TRBD1
J gene: TRBJ2-3
clone size: once
V gene: TRBV7-2
CDR3 length: 13

CDR3 DNA: TGTGCCAGCAGCATGAGCGGCGGCGAAGACTACGAGTACTTC
CDR3 protein: CASSMSGGEDYEYF
D gene: -
J gene: TRBJ2-5
clone size: -
V gene: TRBV7-2
CDR3 length: 14

CDR3 DNA: TGTGCCAGCAGCTTAGCGGGAGCCCCCGATACGCAGTATTACTTC
CDR3 protein: CASSLAGAPDTQYYF
D gene: -
J gene: TRBJ2-5
clone size: few
V gene: TRBV7-9
CDR3 length: 15

CDR3 DNA: TGTGCCAGCAGCTTGTATCAGACGCAGTATTTT
CDR3 protein: CASSLYQTQYF
D gene: -
J gene: TRBJ2-3
clone size: -
V gene: TRBV5-6
CDR3 length: 11

CDR3 DNA: TGTGCCAGCAGTGCAAACAGGGTCACTGAAGCTTTCTTT
CDR3 protein: CASSANRVTEAFF
D gene: -
J gene: TRBJ1-1
clone size: -
V gene: TRBV25-1
CDR3 length: 13

CDR3 DNA: TGCGACAGCACCCCAGGCACAGGCCTCTCTGGGGCCAACGTCCTGACTTTC
CDR3 protein: CDSTPGTGLSGANVLTF
D gene: -
J gene: TRBJ2-6
clone size: -
V gene: TRBV7-9
CDR3 length: 17

CDR3 DNA: TGTGCCAGTATTACGGTTTCATCCTACGAGCAGTACTTC
CDR3 protein: CASITVSSYEQYF
D gene: -
J gene: TRBJ2-7
clone size: -
V gene: TRBV7-2
CDR3 length: 13

CDR3 DNA: TGTGCCAGCGGCTTGGGGGGGACAGGGCCAGAGACCCAGTACTTC
CDR3 protein: CASGLGGTGPETQYF
D gene: TRBD1
J gene: TRBJ2-5
clone size: -
V gene: TRBV5-6
CDR3 length: 15

CDR3 DNA: TGTGCCAGCAGCTTAGGGGCCTACGAGAAATACACCGGGTATTTT
CDR3 protein: CASSLGAYEKYTGYF
D gene: -
J gene: TRBJ2-3
clone size: -
V gene: TRBV7-9
CDR3 length: 15

CDR3 DNA: TGTGCCAGCAGTGGAGACACGAACACTGAAGCTTTCTTT
CDR3 protein: CASSGDTNTEAFF
D gene: -
J gene: TRBJ1-1
clone size: -
V gene: TRBV25-1
CDR3 length: 13

CDR3 DNA: TGTGCCATCGGGACAGTCGGGGTCGATGGCTACACCTTC
CDR3 protein: CAIGTVGVDGYTF
D gene: TRBD1
J gene: TRBJ1-2
clone size: few
V gene: TRBV10-3
CDR3 length: 13

CDR3 DNA: TGTGCCAGCTCAAGACAGGCCAACGGGAGTAATGAGCAGTTCTTC
CDR3 protein: CASSRQANGSNEQFF
D gene: -
J gene: TRBJ2-1
clone size: -
V gene: TRBV11-3
CDR3 length: 15

CDR3 DNA: TGTGCCAGCAGCGTAGGGGGAGGGCCCAAAACGCAGTATTTT
CDR3 protein: CASSVGGGPKTQYF
D gene: TRBD2
J gene: TRBJ2-3
clone size: -
V gene: TRBV9
CDR3 length: 14

CDR3 DNA: TGTGCCAGCATCAACTTGGGAGGTGGCTACACCTTC
CDR3 protein: CASINLGGGYTF
D gene: -
J gene: TRBJ1-2
clone size: -
V gene: TRBV12-3/TRBV12-4
CDR3 length: 12

CDR3 DNA: TGTGCCAGCAGCCTCGGGGGCATACATGCCAAGTATTTT
CDR3 protein: CASSLGGIHAKYF
D gene: -
J gene: TRBJ2-3
clone size: -
V gene: TRBV9
CDR3 length: 13

CDR3 DNA: TGTGCCAGCAGCTTAAGTCAGGGGGCCGATACGCAGTATTTT
CDR3 protein: CASSLSQGADTQYF
D gene: TRBD1
J gene: TRBJ2-3
clone size: -
V gene: TRBV11-2
CDR3 length: 14

CDR3 DNA: TGTGCTAGCAGCTTTCAAACGAGGAATGAGAGGGATGAGCAGTTCTTC
CDR3 protein: CASSFQTRNERDEQFF
D gene: -
J gene: TRBJ2-1
clone size: -
V gene: TRBV7-3
CDR3 length: 16

CDR3 DNA: TGTGCCAGCAGCTCCCAAATGGGTAGGAACACTGAAGCTTTCTTT
CDR3 protein: CASSSQMGRNTEAFF
D gene: -
J gene: TRBJ1-1
clone size: -
V gene: TRBV7-8
CDR3 length: 15

CDR3 DNA: TGTGCCAGCAGCTTAGATCCAGACGGGACTGCCCTTTATTTT
CDR3 protein: CASSLDPDGTALYF
D gene: -
J gene: TRBJ2-3
clone size: -
V gene: TRBV7-8
CDR3 length: 14

CDR3 DNA: TGTGCCAGCAGCTCCCACAGGAGCGGGGGCAGCGAGGAGTTC
CDR3 protein: CASSSHRSGGSEEF
D gene: TRBD2
J gene: TRBJ2-7
clone size: -
V gene: TRBV7-9
CDR3 length: 14

CDR3 DNA: TGTGCCAGCAGCTTTGCGAGAGGCGGGGGGACGGAGGAGTTT
CDR3 protein: CASSFARGGGTEEF
D gene: TRBD2
J gene: TRBJ2-3
clone size: -
V gene: TRBV7-9
CDR3 length: 14

CDR3 DNA: TGTGCCAGCAGCTTGGGGGAGGGGCAGTACTTC
CDR3 protein: CASSLGEGQYF
D gene: TRBD2
J gene: TRBJ2-7
clone size: -
V gene: TRBV5-6
CDR3 length: 11

CDR3 DNA: TGTGCCAGCAGCTTAGCGGGTAGCCCCGGTACCCACGTCCTGACTTTC
CDR3 protein: CASSLAGSPGTHVLTF
D gene: -
J gene: TRBJ2-6
clone size: -
V gene: TRBV7-8
CDR3 length: 16

CDR3 DNA: TGTGCCAGCAGCTTTGAGGGAGACGGGACAGCCCTTTCCTTT
CDR3 protein: CASSFEGDGTALSF
D gene: TRBD1
J gene: TRBJ2-3
clone size: -
V gene: TRBV7-8
CDR3 length: 14